This TCR beta chain is from a study of T cell changes during pregnancy in multiple sclerosis. The table came from immunoSEQ multiplex PCR; TCRdb's copy has only in-frame clones and leaves some out. The sample gives nearly 80,000 clones, around nine tenths of which show up once; approximately 0.2% is in the top ten. Between the trimmed V and J ends, which lost 7 bases and 5 bases, there was a span of 11 bases. The CDR3 length is 12 residues. Germline V gene data show CDR1 as SNHLY and CDR2 as FYNNEI. A few counts support this clone. Material: CD4+ T cells from peripheral blood mononuclear cells, obtained before pregnancy. The rearrangement links TRBV2 to TRBJ2-5, with a tentative D call TRBD2 (6 bases). The TCR sequence derives from a female donor with multiple sclerosis, enrolled in a pregnancy study. The DNA for the CDR3 is TGTGCCAGCAATCCGGGAGTGGAGACCCAGTACTTC. Its translation is CASNPGVETQYF.